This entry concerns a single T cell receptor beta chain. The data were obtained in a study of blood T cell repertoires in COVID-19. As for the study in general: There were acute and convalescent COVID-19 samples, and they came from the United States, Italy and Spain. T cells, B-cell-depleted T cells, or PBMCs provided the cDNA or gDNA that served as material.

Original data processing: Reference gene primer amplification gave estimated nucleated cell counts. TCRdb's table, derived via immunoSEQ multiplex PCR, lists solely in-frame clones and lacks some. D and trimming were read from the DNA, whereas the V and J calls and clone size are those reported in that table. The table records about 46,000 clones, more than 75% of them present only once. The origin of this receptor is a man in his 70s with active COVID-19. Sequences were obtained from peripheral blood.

CDR3 amino acids: CASSFLRGTGPVGATNEKLFF. CDR3 coding DNA: TGTGCCAGCAGTTTTCTCCGAGGTACAGGGCCGGTTGGAGCAACTAATGAAAAACTGTTTTTT. J is TRBJ1-4 and V is TRBV28, with D possibly TRBD1 on 6 matching bases. There are 21 residues in the CDR3. Trimming cost V 3 bases and J 0 bases, with 26 bases left between them. The germline V gene has CDR1 MDHEN and CDR2 SYDVKM. The full variable domain, rest sourced from reference TRBV28 and TRBJ1-4, is DVKVTQSSRYLVKRTGEKVFLECVQDMDHENMFWYRQDPGLGLRLIYFSYDVKMKEKGDIPEGYSVSREKKERFSLILESASTNQTSMYLCASSFLRGTGPVGATNEKLFFGSGTQLSVL.